The clone carrying this T cell receptor (beta chain) was recorded at least ten times. Its antigen is unidentified. This sample was taken from a study of tumor-infiltrating lymphocytes in primary liver carcinoma. The V gene end was trimmed by 5 bases and the J gene end by 2 bases; junction bases not matched to a gene: 3. The CDR3 is 13 residues long. Germline CDR1 and CDR2: SGHRS and YFSETQ. TCR beta cDNA came from about 450 ng total RNA, primed with a constant-region primer. Three nested multiplex PCR rounds, a slightly modified ARM-PCR, produced the libraries for TCR beta. The first two PCR rounds used TRBV1-TRBV30 primers with a Cbeta primer, approximately 10 cycles each. From the multiplex PCR reads, TCRdb called clonotypes with MiXCR, one entry per CDR3 protein. The sample has some 55,000 distinct CDR3 sequences; about 70% are singletons. Study outcomes and limitations: Top-250-clone fractions were significantly higher in tumors than in blood (p = 0.039).

Both RNA and DNA were isolated together from 20-30 mg of bulk tissue that had not been sorted. Donors underwent surgery for histopathologically diagnosed primary liver carcinoma. Sample: liver tumor tissue from sampling region 2. The subset: tumor region T2, inferior pole. The sequence was collected from a man aged 35-49 years with primary liver carcinoma and hepatitis B virus infection. V is TRBV5-1 and J is TRBJ1-1, with 7 bases aligning to TRBD1. CDR3 bases: TGCGCCAGCAGAAACAGGGGAAACACTGAAGCTTTCTTT. Translating it yields CASRNRGNTEAFF. Full variable domain (outside the CDR3, taken from reference TRBV5-1 and TRBJ1-1): KAGVTQTPRYLIKTRGQQVTLSCSPISGHRSVSWYQQTPGQGLQFLFEYFSETQRNKGNFPGRFSGRQFSNSRSEMNVSTLELGDSALYLCASRNRGNTEAFFGQGTRLTVV.